Reported below is one T cell receptor (beta chain). These data originate in a study of blood T cells in healthy people across ages. J gave up 2 bases and V 5 bases, and 3 bases lay outside the gene matches. Germline V lookup: CDR1 MNHEY, CDR2 SMNVEV (reference sequence). The CDR3 length is 15 residues. For the second PCR, which ran for about 7 to 11 cycles, a sample-barcoded 5' primer and a J-beta primer mix were used. Researchers report that each sample yielded at least 2.5 million CDR3-containing paired-end reads. TCRdb reprocessed the 5' RACE reads with MiXCR, giving one entry per CDR3 protein. The repertoire has about 760,000 distinct CDR3 sequences, approximately 53% of them found once; the top ten carry roughly 25%. Total RNA, at least 6 micrograms per sample, was extracted from PBMCs.

Specimen: blood. The V gene is TRBV27, the J gene TRBJ2-6, with 7 bases aligning to TRBD1. The sequence was collected from a man aged 40-50 years in good health. The CDR3 coding sequence is TGTGCCAGCAGTCCGGGGACAGCTGGGGCCAACGTCCTGACTTTC. This codes for CASSPGTAGANVLTF.